A single sample gave rise to the 25 T cell receptor beta chains below, sequenced in a study of OX40 agonist ivuxolimab in advanced cancers. Assay: immunoSEQ multiplex PCR; the TCRdb copy retains only in-frame clones and omits some. The data contain under 150,000 clones, 85% to 95% of them seen just once; the ten biggest clones take up roughly 1%. Here the sequenced sample was CD4+ or CD8+ T cells sorted from blood, taken in a trial of the OX40 agonist ivuxolimab. These receptors were collected from an adult with an advanced solid tumor such as melanoma, head and neck, liver or kidney cancer.

This chain uses TRBV10-1 with TRBJ2-2; D gene uncertain. In germline, CDR1 is WNHNN, CDR2 SYGVQD (reference sequence). V gave up 6 bases and J gave up 2 bases, with 10 bases separating them. The CDR3 is 14 residues long. The CDR3 protein is CASSQDPNTGELFF. CDR3 DNA sequence: TGCGCCAGCAGCCAGGACCCTAACACCGGGGAGCTGTTTTTT.

This clone was detected only once. This sequence joins TRBV6-5 and TRBJ1-6; TRBD1 might be the D (5 bases). Germline loops: CDR1 MNHEY, CDR2 SVGAGI. The CDR3 has 13 residues. The V and J ends lost 6 bases and 11 bases respectively, with 14 bases between them. CDR3: CASSPRQNPPLHF. The CDR3 DNA is TGTGCCAGCAGCCCACGACAGAACCCACCCCTCCACTTT.

The chain joins TRBV7-2 to TRBJ2-2; D ambiguous. V was cut by 5 bases and J by 5 bases, with 3 bases left in between. Germline CDR1 reads SGHTA; CDR2 reads FQGNSA. This CDR3 spans 11 amino acids. CDR3 nucleotides: TGTGCCAGCAGCAAGACCGGGGAGCTGTTTTTT. Encoded protein: CASSKTGELFF. Based on the CDR3 plus reference TRBV7-2 and TRBJ2-2, the full variable domain is GAGVSQSPSNKVTEKGKDVELRCDPISGHTALYWYRQSLGQGLEFLIYFQGNSAPDKSGLPSDRFSAERTGGSVSTLTIQRTQQEDSAVYLCASSKTGELFFGEGSRLTVL.

The chain is built from TRBV29-1 and TRBJ1-1; D remains unclear. Germline lookup yields CDR1 SQVTM and CDR2 ANQGSEA. The CDR3 covers 9 residues. Trimming removed 0 bases at V and 11 bases at J, with 4 bases between. For the CDR3, the DNA is TGCAGCGTTGAAGATTCGGCTTTCTTT. This encodes CSVEDSAFF.

The rearrangement uses TRBV15 and TRBJ2-2, with 7 bases fitting TRBD2. There are 14 residues in the CDR3. Germline-derived CDR1 and CDR2 are LNHNV and YYDKDF (reference sequence). After removal of 1 base from V and 5 bases from J, the junction contained 1 base not matched to a gene. CDR3 amino acids: CATSRAGGTGELFF. In DNA form, the CDR3 reads TGTGCCACCAGCAGAGCCGGGGGGACCGGGGAGCTGTTTTTT.

The chain recombines TRBV5-1 with TRBJ1-4; 9 positions agree with TRBD1. Germline CDR1 and CDR2: SGHRS and YFSETQ. After removal of 3 bases from V and 8 bases from J, the junction contained 11 bases not matched to a gene. This CDR3 has 16 residues. Here the CDR3 reads CASSSTTGGEGEKLFF. The DNA of the CDR3 is TGCGCCAGCAGCTCAACAACAGGGGGCGAAGGGGAAAAACTGTTTTTT.

The chain has TRBV28 and TRBJ2-7; 7 bases align to TRBD1. Germline CDR1 is MDHEN and CDR2 is SYDVKM. This CDR3 has 15 amino acids. V lost 7 bases and J lost 4; bases outside the gene matches: 13. The CDR3 sequence: CASTIGSGRGYEQYF. CDR3 in DNA: TGTGCCAGCACCATCGGTTCGGGCAGGGGGTACGAGCAGTACTTC.

The genes are TRBV2 and TRBJ1-6; 7 nucleotides align to TRBD1. The V segment lost 5 bases and the J segment 10 bases; nucleotides outside the gene matches: 14. The CDR3 sequence is 16 residues long. Germline CDR1 is SNHLY and CDR2 is FYNNEI. The CDR3 DNA sequence: TGTGCCAGCAGTCCTGGGGGCAGACAGGGCCGATCACCCCTCCACTTT. Translating gives CASSPGGRQGRSPLHF.

This clone was picked up a small number of times. The chain has TRBV18 and TRBJ1-5; perhaps TRBD1 as D (5 bases). CDR3 size: 16 residues. In germline, CDR1 is KGHSH, CDR2 LQKENI. V lost 6 bases and J 6 bases, leaving 21 bases between the germline ends. The CDR3: CASSQSVGGSVQPQHF. The CDR3 DNA reads TGTGCCAGCTCTCAGAGCGTGGGGGGGTCGGTTCAGCCCCAGCATTTT.

Only one count was recorded for this clone. The chain combines TRBV5-6 with TRBJ2-2, with TRBD1 as a possible D gene (5 bases). The V end was cut by 3 bases, the J end by 7 bases, with 13 bases between. The CDR3 has 14 amino acids. Germline CDR1 reads SGHDT; CDR2 reads YYEEEE. CDR3 nucleotides: TGTGCCAGCAGCTCTACAGGAGTGGACGGGGAGCTGTTTTTT. It codes for CASSSTGVDGELFF.

This clone was recorded once. This chain links TRBV7-9 with TRBJ1-1; tentatively, D is TRBD1 (5 bases). Trimming removed 5 bases from V and 4 bases from J, with 14 bases in between. The CDR3 contains 14 residues. Germline V gene lookup returns CDR1 SEHNR and CDR2 FQNEAQ (reference sequence). CDR3 protein: CASSPRLGGTEAFF. The CDR3 DNA is TGTGCCAGCAGCCCCCGATTGGGGGGCACTGAAGCTTTCTTT.

This sequence joins TRBV5-4 and TRBJ1-1; D possibly corresponds to TRBD1 (5 bases). Germline V CDR1 and CDR2: SGHNT, YYREEE (reference sequence). Trimming took off 0 bases at V and 4 bases at J, with 13 bases between the two ends. The CDR3 is 15 amino acids. CDR3 DNA sequence: TGTGCCAGCAGCTTGGGGGCCCGGGGCGGCACTGAAGCTTTCTTT. This gives the protein CASSLGARGGTEAFF. Full variable domain (outside the CDR3, taken from reference TRBV5-4 and TRBJ1-1): ETGVTQSPTHLIKTRGQQVTLRCSSQSGHNTVSWYQQALGQGPQFIFQYYREEENGRGNFPPRFSGLQFPNYSSELNVNALELDDSALYLCASSLGARGGTEAFFGQGTRLTVV.

The chain carries TRBV7-9 and TRBJ2-5, with a possible D match to TRBD1 (5 bases). V gave up 2 bases and J gave up 7 bases, with 17 bases separating them. Germline-derived CDR1 and CDR2 are SEHNR and FQNEAQ (reference sequence). The CDR3 has 15 amino acids. CDR3 sequence (DNA): TGTGCCAGCAGCTTACCCAGGGCCCCCCCAGGGACCCAGTACTTC. Translation gives CASSLPRAPPGTQYF.

This clone was seen once. The V and J genes are TRBV10-1 and TRBJ2-5; 13 bases agree with TRBD2. The junction had 2 bases not matched to a gene; V was cut back by 4 bases and J by 3 bases. CDR1 and CDR2 from the germline V gene are WNHNN and SYGVQD (reference sequence). The CDR3 covers 15 residues. For the CDR3, the DNA is TGCGCCAGCAGTGGGGGACTAGCGGGGAAAGAGACCCAGTACTTC. The encoded protein is CASSGGLAGKETQYF.

The chain has TRBV29-1 and TRBJ2-7; TRBD2 matches 14 bases. Losses at the gene ends were 7 bases for V and 0 bases for J; bases not matched to a gene: 5. Germline values: CDR1 SQVTM, CDR2 ANQGSEA. The CDR3 loop spans 15 amino acids. CDR3 loop: CSASGTSGSSYEQYF. The CDR3 DNA sequence: TGCAGCGCCTCCGGGACTAGCGGGAGCTCCTACGAGCAGTACTTC.

This clone was seen a single time. Other nucleotide sequences from this sample produce the same CDR3. V and J are TRBV12-5 and TRBJ2-3; 7 bases fit TRBD2. The J segment lost 1 base and the V segment lost 2 bases, leaving 9 bases of the junction unmatched. The CDR3 length is 17 residues. CDR1 and CDR2 (germline): LGHNT, FRNRAP. Written as DNA, the CDR3 is TGTGCTAGTGGTTTGCCCGGCGGGGGAATCGGCACAGATACGCAGTATTTT. This sequence encodes CASGLPGGGIGTDTQYF. The whole variable domain, filled in from reference TRBV12-5 and TRBJ2-3, reads DARVTQTPRHKVTEMGQEVTMRCQPILGHNTVFWYRQTMMQGLELLAYFRNRAPLDDSGMPKDRFSAEMPDATLATLKIQPSEPRDSAVYFCASGLPGGGIGTDTQYFGPGTRLTVL.

The J gene is TRBJ1-1, the V gene TRBV11-3; D is undetermined. This CDR3 has 14 amino acids. Per germline, CDR1 SGHNT and CDR2 YENEEA. Trimming stripped 3 bases from V and 0 bases from J, with 8 bases between. The CDR3 loop reads CASSLATVNTEAFF. For the CDR3, the DNA is TGTGCCAGCAGCTTGGCCACGGTGAACACTGAAGCTTTCTTT.

This clone appeared once. The V gene is TRBV7-9, the J gene TRBJ1-4, with TRBD1 matching over 8 bases. Germline CDR1 reads SEHNR; CDR2 reads FQNEAQ (reference sequence). The CDR3 is 16 amino acids. V lost 3 bases, J lost 8 bases, and 11 bases stayed unmatched. The CDR3 DNA follows: TGTGCCAGCAGCTTGGCGGGGGGGACAGGAGGGGAAAAACTGTTTTTT. Translation gives CASSLAGGTGGEKLFF. Drawing the rest from reference TRBV7-9 and TRBJ1-4, the complete variable domain is DTGVSQNPRHKITKRGQNVTFRCDPISEHNRLYWYRQTLGQGPEFLTYFQNEAQLEKSRLLSDRFSAERPKGSFSTLEIQRTEQGDSAMYLCASSLAGGTGGEKLFFGSGTQLSVL.

This chain connects TRBV9 to TRBJ2-3, with 12 bases that match TRBD2. The CDR3 consists of 17 residues. The ends lost 2 bases at V and 6 bases at J; junction bases unmatched: 10. Germline-derived CDR1 and CDR2 are SGDLS and YYNGEE. The CDR3 bases are TGTGCCAGCAGCGTGGGATCGACTAGCGGGAGTACCGATACGCAGTATTTT. Amino acid sequence: CASSVGSTSGSTDTQYF.

Worth noting for this clone: Relative to the germline gene, one junction end is altered; a read error may explain this. J is TRBJ1-1 and V is TRBV18; tentative D call: TRBD1 (6 bases). Germline V lookup: CDR1 KGHSH, CDR2 LQKENI. This CDR3 is built from 12 residues. The CDR3, as DNA: TGTGCCAGCTCACCCGCAGGGGATCAAAAGGGATTT. Residues: CASSPAGDQKGF.

The chain employs TRBV9 and TRBJ2-2; weak D call: TRBD1 (7 bases). Trimming removed 3 bases at V and 5 bases at J, with 11 bases between. Germline V gives CDR1 SGDLS, CDR2 YYNGEE. This CDR3 contains 14 residues. CDR3 sequence reads: CASSEAGGTGELFF. DNA for the CDR3: TGTGCCAGCAGCGAGGCAGGGGGGACCGGGGAGCTGTTTTTT.

The chain combines TRBV18 with TRBJ2-7, with 9 bases identical to TRBD1. This CDR3 comprises 15 residues. The ends lost 2 bases at V and 5 bases at J; junction bases unmatched: 7. CDR1 KGHSH and CDR2 LQKENI come from the germline V gene. CDR3 residues: CASSPNDRGANEQYF. The CDR3 DNA sequence: TGTGCCAGCTCACCAAATGACAGGGGGGCGAACGAGCAGTACTTC.

The V and J genes are TRBV4-1 and TRBJ1-2, with unresolved D. V lost 4 bases to trimming and J lost 9 bases, with 18 bases between them. The germline V gene has CDR1 MGHRA and CDR2 YSYEKL. This CDR3 is 14 amino acids long. The CDR3, as DNA: TGCGCCAGCAGCCTTGGAACCGGGGAAGTTAGCTACACCTTC. Its protein is CASSLGTGEVSYTF.

CDR3 DNA sequence: TGTGCCAGCAGCTTGGCATTGGGATTCCTCTATGGCTACACCTTC. This sequence encodes CASSLALGFLYGYTF. The chain carries TRBV5-4 and TRBJ1-2; D remains ambiguous. The V end lost 0 bases, the J end lost 4 bases, and 13 bases lay between the germline ends. Germline CDR1 SGHNT, CDR2 YYREEE (reference sequence). The CDR3 runs 15 residues.

The rearrangement joins TRBV4-3 to TRBJ2-1; TRBD2 agrees at 10 bases. CDR1 is LGHNA and CDR2 is YSLEER in the germline V gene. The CDR3 runs to 16 residues. V gave up 0 bases and J gave up 8 bases; unmatched junction bases: 7. This CDR3 reads CASSQDMLAGVDEQFF. CDR3 bases: TGCGCCAGCAGCCAAGATATGCTAGCGGGAGTCGATGAGCAGTTCTTC.